This record covers a single TCR beta chain. These data belong to a study of blood T cell repertoires in COVID-19. V lost 3 bases and J 0 bases, leaving 13 bases between the germline ends. The CDR3 has 16 residues. Germline V gene data show CDR1 as LNHDA and CDR2 as SQIVND (reference sequence). Sequenced by immunoSEQ multiplex PCR; TCRdb stores in-frame clones only, minus some. The table has approximately 200,000 clones, 65% to 85% seen once; the top ten hold 3% to 3.5%. The receptor's source is a woman in her 30s who had recovered from COVID-19. Sequencing input: peripheral blood. V usage is TRBV19 and J usage is TRBJ2-3; possible D gene TRBD2, 5 bases. In DNA, the CDR3 is TGTGCCAGTAGTATGAGTGTTAGCGCCAGCACAGATACGCAGTATTTT. Encoded protein: CASSMSVSASTDTQYF.